One sample yielded the 26 T cell receptor beta chains listed below, sequenced in a study of OX40 agonist ivuxolimab in advanced cancers. Repertoires were generated with immunoSEQ multiplex PCR, while TCRdb's copy carries only in-frame clones and drops some. Among roughly 42,000 clones listed, about 89% were seen once. Here the sequenced sample was CD4+ or CD8+ T cells sorted from blood, taken in a trial of the OX40 agonist ivuxolimab. These receptors were taken from an adult with an advanced solid tumor such as melanoma, head and neck, liver or kidney cancer.

The chain joins TRBV4-3 to TRBJ2-7; the match to TRBD1 covers 11 bases. V trimming: 2 bases; J trimming: 5 bases; junction bases outside the gene matches: 11. The CDR3 has 17 residues. CDR1 is LGHNA, CDR2 YSLEER, per germline. For the CDR3, the DNA is TGCGCCAGCAGCCAACTCTTGGACGGGACAGGGGGGCACGAGCAGTACTTC. Its protein is CASSQLLDGTGGHEQYF.

J is TRBJ1-1 and V is TRBV5-4; D is unresolved. Trimming left V 2 bases short and J 4 bases short, with 6 bases between. This CDR3 contains 12 residues. The germline CDR1 and CDR2 sequences are SGHNT and YYREEE (reference sequence). In DNA form, the CDR3 reads TGTGCCAGCAGCTTAGTGTCCACTGAAGCTTTCTTT. It is translated as CASSLVSTEAFF.

This chain links TRBV6-5 with TRBJ2-7; 7 nucleotides align to TRBD1. Looked up from germline, CDR1 is MNHEY and CDR2 is SVGAGI. The length of the CDR3 is 13 residues. Trimming took 7 bases from V and 2 from J; bases not matched to a gene: 5. The CDR3 DNA reads as TGTGCCAGCACTCAGGGGGATACCTACGAGCAGTACTTC. It specifies CASTQGDTYEQYF.

The chain recombines TRBV19 with TRBJ2-1, with a tentative D call TRBD2 (6 bases). With 7 bases removed from V and 1 base from J, the gap between germline ends came to 14 bases. This CDR3 is 15 amino acids long. Germline CDR1 is LNHDA and CDR2 is SQIVND (reference sequence). For the CDR3, the DNA is TGTGCCAGTATGGCGGGAATAACATCCTACAATGAGCAGTTCTTC. This gives the protein CASMAGITSYNEQFF.

The gene calls are TRBV9 and TRBJ2-3, with D perhaps matching TRBD2 (6 bases). Germline V CDR1 and CDR2: SGDLS, YYNGEE. V was trimmed by 3 bases and J by 5 bases, leaving 10 bases between them. The CDR3 has 13 amino acids. As DNA, the CDR3 is TGTGCCAGCAGCGCACTAGCTCTAGATACGCAGTATTTT. Protein sequence: CASSALALDTQYF.

CDR3 in DNA: TGTGCCAGCAGCAAAAGCCAGACTCCCGGGACACTCCCGGACTATGGCTACACCTTC. It specifies CASSKSQTPGTLPDYGYTF. The V call is TRBV21-1, the J call TRBJ1-2; the table's D call, TRBD1, was not checked against the DNA. TRBV21-1 is marked as a pseudogene. The CDR3 consists of 19 residues.

CDR3 sequence reads: CASSPWGDLSYEQYF. The CDR3 DNA sequence: TGTGCCAGCAGCCCCTGGGGGGACTTATCCTACGAGCAGTACTTC. J is TRBJ2-7 and V is TRBV6-4, with a weak D call TRBD2 (6 bases). Germline V CDR1 and CDR2: MRHNA, SNTAGT. The CDR3 runs to 15 residues. V was shortened by 6 bases and J by 1 base, with 16 bases between the two germline ends.

The rearrangement uses TRBV27 and TRBJ2-5; TRBD2 might be the D (5 bases). Germline V gene data show CDR1 as MNHEY and CDR2 as SMNVEV (reference sequence). This CDR3 has 14 residues. Between the trimmed V and J ends, which lost 0 bases and 5 bases, there was a span of 10 bases. The DNA for the CDR3 is TGTGCCAGCAGTTTATCGGGGAGATCGGAGACCCAGTACTTC. Protein: CASSLSGRSETQYF.

The rearrangement uses TRBV4-1 and TRBJ2-7; no definite D call. V was pared by 1 base and J by 3 bases, with 13 bases between. Looked up from germline, CDR1 is MGHRA and CDR2 is YSYEKL. The CDR3 extends over 15 amino acids. In nucleotides, the CDR3 is TGCGCCAGCAGCCAAGTTCAAGAAGGGAACTACGAGCAGTACTTC. This sequence encodes CASSQVQEGNYEQYF.

This clone was seen more than once but under ten times. The CDR3 coding sequence is TGTGCCAGCGAGGAGCTGTTTTTT. Amino acid sequence: CASEELFF. The chain is built from TRBV21-1 and TRBJ2-2. TRBV21-1 constitutes a pseudogene. This CDR3 has 8 residues.

The rearrangement joins TRBV11-2 to TRBJ1-1; D remains ambiguous. CDR1 and CDR2 from the germline V gene are SGHAT and FQNNGV. The V and J ends lost 3 bases and 0 bases respectively, with 11 bases between them. The CDR3 extends over 15 amino acids. CDR3: CASSFFPRMNTEAFF. Here the CDR3 DNA reads TGTGCCAGCAGCTTCTTTCCCAGGATGAACACTGAAGCTTTCTTT.

This rearrangement joins TRBV30 to TRBJ2-7; the D is unclear. Germline CDR1 GTSNPN, CDR2 SVGIG (reference sequence). V shed 1 base and J shed 7 bases, with 8 bases lying between them. The CDR3 extends over 11 amino acids. CDR3 bases: TGTGCCTGGAGTGATCCCGGGGAGCAGTACTTC. It codes for CAWSDPGEQYF.

Written as DNA, the CDR3 is TGTGCCAGCAGCTTAGCTTTTAAGGGGGCGGGAGGTTACAATGAGCAGTTCTTC. It encodes CASSLAFKGAGGYNEQFF. V usage is TRBV7-2 and J usage is TRBJ2-1; perhaps TRBD2 as D (8 bases). The CDR3 extends over 18 amino acids. V gave up 0 bases and J gave up 4 bases, with 19 bases separating them. Germline CDR1 and CDR2: SGHTA and FQGNSA.

The gene calls are TRBV7-9 and TRBJ1-2; D not certain. Trimming stripped 5 bases from V and 5 bases from J, with 15 bases between. The CDR3 runs 14 residues. The germline CDR1 and CDR2 sequences are SEHNR and FQNEAQ (reference sequence). CDR3 sequence reads: CASSPENLVYGYTF. DNA of the CDR3: TGTGCCAGCAGCCCAGAGAATTTAGTATATGGCTACACCTTC.

As regards this clone: A junction end diverges from the germline sequence, so it may reflect a read error. This chain connects TRBV7-7 to TRBJ2-5; 10 nucleotides line up with TRBD1. The CDR3 is 15 amino acids. Germline V gives CDR1 SSHAT, CDR2 FNYEAQ (reference sequence). The CDR3 DNA sequence: TGTGCTAGCAGTCACAACCCGGACAGGGGGGAGACCCAGTACTTC. As protein: CASSHNPDRGETQYF.

V gene TRBV9 combines with J gene TRBJ2-1; D not resolved. This CDR3 is built from 13 residues. From germline, CDR1 is SGDLS and CDR2 YYNGEE. Between the trimmed V and J ends, which lost 3 bases and 5 bases, there was a span of 9 bases. Here the CDR3 reads CASSEHRNNEQFF. The CDR3 nucleotides read TGTGCCAGCAGCGAACATAGAAACAATGAGCAGTTCTTC. The full variable domain, with the rest looked up from reference TRBV9 and TRBJ2-1, is DSGVTQTPKHLITATGQRVTLRCSPRSGDLSVYWYQQSLDQGLQFLIQYYNGEERAKGNILERFSAQQFPDLHSELNLSSLELGDSALYFCASSEHRNNEQFFGPGTRLTVL.

The gene calls are TRBV28 and TRBJ1-2, with 8 bases identical to TRBD1. V was clipped by 10 bases and J by 2 bases; unmatched bases: 12. CDR1 MDHEN and CDR2 SYDVKM come from the germline V gene. The CDR3 totals 15 residues. The CDR3 DNA follows: TGTGCCACCACAGCGGACAGGGAAGCCAACTATGGCTACACCTTC. Translation: CATTADREANYGYTF.

This chain uses TRBV12-5 with TRBJ2-7; 10 nucleotides line up with TRBD2. The trim removed 2 bases at V and 5 bases at J, leaving 9 bases unmatched. Germline V lookup: CDR1 LGHNT, CDR2 FRNRAP. The CDR3 runs to 16 residues. CDR3 in amino acids: CASGLFLAGVVHEQYF. In DNA form, the CDR3 reads TGTGCTAGTGGTTTGTTTCTAGCGGGAGTCGTCCACGAGCAGTACTTC.

The chain employs TRBV28 and TRBJ1-4; D unresolved. V lost 10 bases and J lost 5, with 14 bases in between. The CDR3 totals 13 residues. Germline CDR1 is MDHEN and CDR2 is SYDVKM. This CDR3 is CATSSGFNEKLFF. The CDR3 nucleotides read TGTGCCACCTCATCTGGGTTCAATGAAAAACTGTTTTTT.

This clone was observed a single time. The rearrangement links TRBV30 to TRBJ1-2; tentative D call: TRBD1 (6 bases). Germline V gene data show CDR1 as GTSNPN and CDR2 as SVGIG (reference sequence). CDR3 length equals 16 residues. The V end lost 3 bases, the J end lost 6 bases, and 23 bases lay between the germline ends. For the CDR3, the DNA is TGTGCCTGGAGGTCATCTTTTACAGGGAGGCCGGATGGCTACACCTTC. Its protein is CAWRSSFTGRPDGYTF. The full variable domain, rest sourced from reference TRBV30 and TRBJ1-2, is SQTIHQWPATLVQPVGSPLSLECTVEGTSNPNLYWYRQAAGRGLQLLFYSVGIGQISSEVPQNLSASRPQDRQFILSSKKLLLSDSGFYLCAWRSSFTGRPDGYTFGSGTRLTVV.

V and J are TRBV7-6 and TRBJ2-1; 13 nucleotides line up with TRBD2. CDR1 and CDR2 from the germline V gene are SGHVS and FNYEAQ. This CDR3 is built from 17 residues. V dropped 5 bases and J dropped 2; count of bases not matched to a gene: 6. This CDR3 reads CASSPRTSGGPYNEQFF. For the CDR3, the DNA is TGTGCCAGCAGCCCCAGGACTAGCGGGGGCCCCTACAATGAGCAGTTCTTC.

This chain uses TRBV7-8 with TRBJ1-5, with a weak D call TRBD1 (5 bases). Deletions cut 4 bases from V and 4 bases from J, with 17 bases between. The CDR3 has 16 residues. Germline V gene sequence: CDR1 SGHVS, CDR2 FQNEAQ. Here the CDR3 DNA reads TGTGCCAGCAGCTCCTTCTCCCCAGGGAGTAATCAGCCCCAGCATTTT. Translation gives CASSSFSPGSNQPQHF.

In this sample, this clone turned up a few times. The V and J genes are TRBV7-9 and TRBJ1-2, with a weak D call TRBD1 (5 bases). Trimming stripped 5 bases from V and 3 bases from J, with 13 bases between. The CDR3 is 14 residues long. Looked up from germline, CDR1 is SEHNR and CDR2 is FQNEAQ (reference sequence). CDR3 nucleotide sequence: TGTGCCAGCAGCCTGGGGGTAGAGTACTATGGCTACACCTTC. Amino acids: CASSLGVEYYGYTF.

J is TRBJ2-7 and V is TRBV19; tentative D call: TRBD2 (5 bases). This CDR3 spans 14 amino acids. Germline CDR1 reads LNHDA; CDR2 reads SQIVND (reference sequence). Trimming removed 4 bases at V and 3 bases at J, with 13 bases between. DNA for the CDR3: TGTGCCAGTAGTACCGCTGGAGGTCTCTACGAGCAGTACTTC. Its protein is CASSTAGGLYEQYF.

The V call is TRBV6-5, the J call TRBJ2-1; tentative D call: TRBD1 (5 bases). Germline CDR1 MNHEY, CDR2 SVGAGI. The V gene lost 5 bases and the J gene lost 0 bases, with 11 bases spanning the gap. This CDR3 has 15 residues. The CDR3 is CASSHGDSSYNEQFF. Here the CDR3 DNA reads TGTGCCAGCAGTCACGGAGACAGCTCCTACAATGAGCAGTTCTTC.

The gene calls are TRBV4-1 and TRBJ2-5; either TRBD1 or TRBD2 may fit D (6 bases each). The CDR3 length is 15 residues. Germline assignment: CDR1 MGHRA and CDR2 YSYEKL. The ends were cut back, 1 base at V and 11 bases at J, with 20 bases in the middle. For the CDR3, the DNA is TGCGCCAGCAGCCAAGTAGGGGGGACCGCCCGTGAGCAGTACTTC. It translates to CASSQVGGTAREQYF.